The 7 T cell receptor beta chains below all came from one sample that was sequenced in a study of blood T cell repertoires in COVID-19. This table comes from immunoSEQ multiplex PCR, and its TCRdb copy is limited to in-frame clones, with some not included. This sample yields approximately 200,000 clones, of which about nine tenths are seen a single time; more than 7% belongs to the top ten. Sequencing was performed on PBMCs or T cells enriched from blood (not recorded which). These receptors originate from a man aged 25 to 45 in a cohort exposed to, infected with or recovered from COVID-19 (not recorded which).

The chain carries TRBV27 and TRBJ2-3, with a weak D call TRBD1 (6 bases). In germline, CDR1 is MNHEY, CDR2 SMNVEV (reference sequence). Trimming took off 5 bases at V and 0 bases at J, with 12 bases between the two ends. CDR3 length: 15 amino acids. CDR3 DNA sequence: TGTGCCAGCAGTAGTAGCAGGGGAAGCACAGATACGCAGTATTTT. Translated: CASSSSRGSTDTQYF.

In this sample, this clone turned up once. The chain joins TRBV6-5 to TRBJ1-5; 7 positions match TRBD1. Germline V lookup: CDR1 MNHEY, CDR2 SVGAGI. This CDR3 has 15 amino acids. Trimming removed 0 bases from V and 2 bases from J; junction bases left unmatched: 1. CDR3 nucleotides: TGTGCCAGCAGTTACTCCAGGGGGGGCAATCAGCCCCAGCATTTT. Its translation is CASSYSRGGNQPQHF.

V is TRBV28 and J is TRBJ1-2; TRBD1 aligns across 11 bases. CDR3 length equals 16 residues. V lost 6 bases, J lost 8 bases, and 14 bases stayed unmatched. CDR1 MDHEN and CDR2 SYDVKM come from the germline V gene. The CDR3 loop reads CASRTPGRDRGLGYTF. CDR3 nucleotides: TGTGCCAGCAGGACCCCCGGCCGGGACAGGGGGTTAGGCTACACCTTC.

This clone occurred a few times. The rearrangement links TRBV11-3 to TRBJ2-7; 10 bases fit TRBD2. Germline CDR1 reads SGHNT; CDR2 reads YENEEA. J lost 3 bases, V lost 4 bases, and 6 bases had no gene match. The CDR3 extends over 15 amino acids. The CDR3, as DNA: TGTGCCAGCAGCTGGGGCAGCGGGAGGGACTACGAGCAGTACTTC. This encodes CASSWGSGRDYEQYF.

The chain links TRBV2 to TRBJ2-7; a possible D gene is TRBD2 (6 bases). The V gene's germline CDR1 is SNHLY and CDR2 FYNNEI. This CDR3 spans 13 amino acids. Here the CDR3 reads CVYGGVKTYEQYF. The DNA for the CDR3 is TGTGTATACGGAGGGGTAAAGACCTACGAGCAGTACTTC.

CDR3 sequence: CASSQADGISGFEQYF. CDR3 nucleotide sequence: TGCGCCAGCAGCCAAGCAGACGGTATATCAGGGTTCGAGCAGTACTTC. The chain employs TRBV4-1 and TRBJ2-7, with D possibly TRBD1 on 5 matching bases. Germline CDR1 reads MGHRA; CDR2 reads YSYEKL. The V end lost 1 base, the J end lost 6 bases, and 19 bases lay between the germline ends. The CDR3 sequence is 16 residues long.

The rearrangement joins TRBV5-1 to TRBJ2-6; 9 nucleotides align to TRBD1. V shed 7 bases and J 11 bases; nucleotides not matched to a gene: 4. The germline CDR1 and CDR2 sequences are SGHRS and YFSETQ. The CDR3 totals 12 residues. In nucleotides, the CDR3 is TGCGCCAGCGGGACAGGGTCTGACGTCCTGACTTTC. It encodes CASGTGSDVLTF. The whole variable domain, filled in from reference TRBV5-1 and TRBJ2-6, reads KAGVTQTPRYLIKTRGQQVTLSCSPISGHRSVSWYQQTPGQGLQFLFEYFSETQRNKGNFPGRFSGRQFSNSRSEMNVSTLELGDSALYLCASGTGSDVLTFGAGSRLTVL.